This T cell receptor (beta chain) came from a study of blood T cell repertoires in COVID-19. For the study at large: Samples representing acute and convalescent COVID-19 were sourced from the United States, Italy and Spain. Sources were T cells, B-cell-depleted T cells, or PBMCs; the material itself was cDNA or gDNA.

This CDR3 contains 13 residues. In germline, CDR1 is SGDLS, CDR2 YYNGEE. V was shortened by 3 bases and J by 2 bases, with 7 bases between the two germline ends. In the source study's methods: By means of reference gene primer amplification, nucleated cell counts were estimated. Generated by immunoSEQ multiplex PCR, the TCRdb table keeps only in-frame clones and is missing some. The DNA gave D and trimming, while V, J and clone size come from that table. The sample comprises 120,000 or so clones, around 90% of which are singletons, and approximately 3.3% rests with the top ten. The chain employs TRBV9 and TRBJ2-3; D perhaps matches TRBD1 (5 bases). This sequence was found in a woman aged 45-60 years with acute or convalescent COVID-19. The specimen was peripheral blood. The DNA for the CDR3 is TGTGCCAGCAGCGGGGGCTACACAGATACGCAGTATTTT. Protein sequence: CASSGGYTDTQYF.